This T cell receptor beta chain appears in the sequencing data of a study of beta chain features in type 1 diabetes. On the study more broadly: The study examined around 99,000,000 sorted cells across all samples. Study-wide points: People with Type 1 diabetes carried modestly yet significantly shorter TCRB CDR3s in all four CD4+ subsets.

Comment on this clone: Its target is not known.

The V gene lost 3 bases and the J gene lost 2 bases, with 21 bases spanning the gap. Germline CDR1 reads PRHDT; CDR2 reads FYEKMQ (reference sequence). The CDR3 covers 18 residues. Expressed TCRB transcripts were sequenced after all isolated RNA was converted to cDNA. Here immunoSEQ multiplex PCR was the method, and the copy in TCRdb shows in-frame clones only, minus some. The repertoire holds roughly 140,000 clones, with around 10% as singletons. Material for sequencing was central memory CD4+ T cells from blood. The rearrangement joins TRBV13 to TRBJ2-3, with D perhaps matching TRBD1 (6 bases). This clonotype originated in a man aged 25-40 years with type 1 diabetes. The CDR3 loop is CASSFLSGVRRYTDTQYF. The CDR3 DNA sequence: TGTGCCAGCAGCTTTCTCTCAGGGGTACGGCGATACACAGATACGCAGTATTTT. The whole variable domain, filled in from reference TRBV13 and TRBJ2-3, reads AAGVIQSPRHLIKEKRETATLKCYPIPRHDTVYWYQQGPGQDPQFLISFYEKMQSDKGSIPDRFSAQQFSDYHSELNMSSLELGDSALYFCASSFLSGVRRYTDTQYFGPGTRLTVL.